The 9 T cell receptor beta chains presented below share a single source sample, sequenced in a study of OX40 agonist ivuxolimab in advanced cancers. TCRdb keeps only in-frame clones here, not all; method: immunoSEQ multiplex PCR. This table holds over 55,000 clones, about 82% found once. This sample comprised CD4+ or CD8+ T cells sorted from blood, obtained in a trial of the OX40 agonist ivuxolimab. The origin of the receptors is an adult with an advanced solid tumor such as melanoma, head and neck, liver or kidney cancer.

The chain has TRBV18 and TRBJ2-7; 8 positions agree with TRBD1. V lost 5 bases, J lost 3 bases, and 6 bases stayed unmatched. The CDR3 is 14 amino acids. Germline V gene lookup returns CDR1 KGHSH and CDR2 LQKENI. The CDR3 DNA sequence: TGTGCCAGCTCAACGGGACAGGCCTACTACGAGCAGTACTTC. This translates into CASSTGQAYYEQYF.

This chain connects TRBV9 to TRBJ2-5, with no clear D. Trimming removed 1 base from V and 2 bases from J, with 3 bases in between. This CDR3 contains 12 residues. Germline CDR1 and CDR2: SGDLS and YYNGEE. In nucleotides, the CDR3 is TGTGCCAGCAGCGTATCACAAGAGACCCAGTACTTC. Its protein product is CASSVSQETQYF.

The CDR3 region is CASSLGTHEQFF. The CDR3 bases are TGTGCCAGCAGCTTAGGGACACATGAGCAGTTCTTC. The rearrangement joins TRBV7-8 to TRBJ2-1; D may be TRBD1 (5 bases). V lost 1 base and J 8 bases, leaving 6 bases between the germline ends. Per germline, CDR1 SGHVS and CDR2 FQNEAQ. CDR3 size: 12 residues.

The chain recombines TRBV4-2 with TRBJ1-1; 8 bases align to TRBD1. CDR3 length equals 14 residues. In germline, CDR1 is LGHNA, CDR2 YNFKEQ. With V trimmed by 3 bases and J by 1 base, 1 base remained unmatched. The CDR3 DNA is TGTGCCAGCAGCCAGGACAGGGCGAACACTGAAGCTTTCTTT. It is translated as CASSQDRANTEAFF.

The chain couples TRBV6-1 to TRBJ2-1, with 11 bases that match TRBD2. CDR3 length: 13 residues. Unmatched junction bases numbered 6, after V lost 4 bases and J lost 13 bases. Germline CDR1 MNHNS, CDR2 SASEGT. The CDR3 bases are TGTGCCAGCAGTGTTTTAGCGGGAGGGCTCCAGTTCTTC. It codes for CASSVLAGGLQFF.

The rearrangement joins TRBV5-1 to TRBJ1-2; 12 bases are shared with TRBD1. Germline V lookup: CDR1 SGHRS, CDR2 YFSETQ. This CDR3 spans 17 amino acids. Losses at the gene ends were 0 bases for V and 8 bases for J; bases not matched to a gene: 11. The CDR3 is CASSLDPSGQGAGGYTF. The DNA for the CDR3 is TGCGCCAGCAGCTTGGATCCTTCGGGACAGGGGGCCGGCGGCTACACCTTC.

The CDR3: CASRQGLYGYTF. The CDR3, as DNA: TGTGCCAGCCGACAGGGTCTCTATGGCTACACCTTC. This chain joins TRBV7-2 and TRBJ1-2; 7 bases are shared with TRBD1. The CDR3 covers 12 residues. Germline CDR1 is SGHTA and CDR2 is FQGNSA. Trimming removed 8 bases from V and 4 bases from J; junction bases left unmatched: 4.

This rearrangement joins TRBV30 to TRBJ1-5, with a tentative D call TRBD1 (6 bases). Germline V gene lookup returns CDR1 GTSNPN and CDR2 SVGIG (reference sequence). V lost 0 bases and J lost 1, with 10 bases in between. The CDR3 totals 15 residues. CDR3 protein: CAWSVGTRSNQPQHF. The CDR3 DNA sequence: TGTGCCTGGAGTGTAGGGACACGGAGCAATCAGCCCCAGCATTTT.

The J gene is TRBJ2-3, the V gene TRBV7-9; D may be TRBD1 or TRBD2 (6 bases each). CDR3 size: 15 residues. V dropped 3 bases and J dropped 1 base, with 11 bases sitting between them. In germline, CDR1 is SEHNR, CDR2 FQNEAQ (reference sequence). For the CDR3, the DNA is TGTGCCAGCAGCTTCGGGGGCCATCGCACAGATACGCAGTATTTT. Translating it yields CASSFGGHRTDTQYF.